This TCR beta chain was documented in a study of TIL therapy for anti-PD-1-resistant metastatic lung cancer. Turning to the study itself: A handful of tumors were EGFR-mutant and two were ALK-rearranged.

This clone appeared once. V dropped 7 bases and J dropped 0; count of bases not matched to a gene: 4. Germline V lookup: CDR1 SGHDT, CDR2 YYEEEE. This CDR3 region has 13 residues. Time point given: pre-treatment sample, taken before nivolumab and TIL therapy. Pleural nodules or supraclavicular lymph nodes made up most of the excised metastases sampled. The libraries were made with immunoSEQ v3. Libraries were prepared by immunoSEQ multiplex PCR; TCRdb keeps only in-frame clonotypes and omits some of them. This table has 50,000 or so clones, 70% to 85% appearing once. The rearrangement joins TRBV5-6 to TRBJ2-7; 7 bases map to TRBD1. Sequencing used tumor tissue, obtained at baseline. The receptor's source is a person aged 25-79 years with non-small cell lung cancer. CDR3: CASRRDSSYEQYF. For the CDR3, the DNA is TGTGCCAGCCGCCGGGACAGCTCCTACGAGCAGTACTTC.